This T cell receptor beta chain emerged from a study of control samples from healthy donors and cancer patients. Only in-frame clones appear in the TCRdb table, and some are missing; sequencing was by immunoSEQ multiplex PCR. This sample carries fewer than 500,000 clones, 90% of them seen once, and the ten largest clones take about 6.3%. Specimen: PBMCs. This receptor was identified in a man aged 40-50 years with head and neck cancer.

The CDR3 here is CASSLGGPRISYGYTF. The CDR3 DNA reads TGTGCCAGCAGCTTAGGGGGACCCAGAATTTCCTATGGCTACACCTTC. The chain employs TRBV11-2 and TRBJ1-2, with D perhaps matching TRBD1 (5 bases). CDR1 SGHAT and CDR2 FQNNGV come from the germline V gene. V dropped 1 base and J dropped 4 bases, with 16 bases sitting between them. This CDR3 spans 16 amino acids. The variable domain in full, with the rest retrieved from reference TRBV11-2 and TRBJ1-2, is EAGVAQSPRYKIIEKRQSVAFWCNPISGHATLYWYQQILGQGPKLLIQFQNNGVVDDSQLPKDRFSAERLKGVDSTLKIQPAKLEDSAVYLCASSLGGPRISYGYTFGSGTRLTVV.